This is a list of T cell receptor beta chains from one sample in a study of cytomegalovirus exposure and HLA in healthy donors. Clones were sequenced by immunoSEQ multiplex PCR, and TCRdb holds only the in-frame ones, with some missing. The table lists 140,000 to 150,000 clones, over 80% of them singletons, with 3% to 4% in the top ten. The source material was PBMCs. The receptor set was obtained from a male donor in good health and CMV-seronegative. The CDR3 runs from the conserved cysteine through the conserved F or W. The order of the fields is clone size, J gene, V gene, D gene, CDR3 protein, CDR3 DNA. A D gene is named only where the DNA matches it firmly. Clone size is stated in some rows and not others, as once, few, many or a class when expanded.

-,TRBJ2-3,TRBV7-9,TRBD2,CASSSTSGGGEDTQYF,TGTGCCAGCAGCTCCACGAGCGGGGGGGGAGAGGATACGCAGTATTTT
once,TRBJ2-4,TRBV28,-,CASSLSFNIQYF,TGTGCCAGCAGTTTATCATTTAACATTCAGTACTTC
-,TRBJ2-7,TRBV28,-,CASSWLGVGEQYF,TGTGCCAGCAGTTGGTTGGGAGTGGGCGAGCAGTACTTC
-,TRBJ2-1,TRBV9,TRBD2,CASSGRLAVDPNEQFF,TGTGCCAGCAGCGGTCGACTAGCGGTTGACCCCAATGAGCAGTTCTTC
-,TRBJ2-7,TRBV5-1,TRBD1,CASSLGGTGAYEQYF,TGCGCCAGCAGCTTGGGGGGGACAGGGGCCTACGAGCAGTACTTC
-,TRBJ2-7,TRBV18,-,CASSPQGAYEQYF,TGTGCCAGCTCACCACAGGGGGCCTACGAGCAGTACTTC
-,TRBJ2-1,TRBV7-2,TRBD1,CASSLASRADRVEQFF,TGTGCCAGCAGCTTAGCAAGCAGGGCGGACAGGGTAGAGCAGTTCTTC
-,TRBJ1-2,TRBV2,-,CASMGETKRNYGYTF,TGTGCCAGCATGGGCGAAACCAAACGCAACTATGGCTACACCTTC
medium-sized,TRBJ2-1,TRBV7-8,TRBD2,CASSFSGLGNPSYNEQFF,TGTGCCAGCAGCTTCTCGGGACTAGGTAACCCTTCCTACAATGAGCAGTTCTTC
-,TRBJ2-5,TRBV6-1,TRBD1,CASTSPTGEETQYF,TGTGCCAGCACCTCTCCGACAGGGGAAGAGACCCAGTACTTC
-,TRBJ2-2,TRBV19,-,CASSIGASVPTGELFF,TGTGCCAGTAGTATAGGTGCTAGCGTCCCCACCGGGGAGCTGTTTTTT
few,TRBJ2-5,TRBV11-2,-,CASSPRRGETQYF,TGTGCCAGCAGCCCACGAAGGGGGGAGACCCAGTACTTC
few,TRBJ1-3,TRBV13,TRBD1,CASSLGQGSFTIYF,TGTGCCAGCAGCCTGGGACAGGGTTCGTTCACCATATATTTT
-,TRBJ2-3,TRBV7-9,TRBD1,CASSLDRGSDTQYF,TGTGCCAGCAGCTTGGACAGGGGCTCAGATACGCAGTATTTT
few,TRBJ1-6,TRBV6-5,TRBD1,CASGVGDSNSPLHF,TGTGCCAGCGGGGTCGGGGACAGTAATTCACCCCTCCACTTT
-,TRBJ1-5,TRBV10-3,-,CAISEEAYVSNQPQHF,TGTGCCATCAGTGAGGAGGCATACGTTAGCAATCAGCCCCAGCATTTT
-,TRBJ2-3,TRBV4-1,TRBD1,CASRANRGQADTQYF,TGCGCCAGCAGGGCCAACAGGGGGCAGGCAGATACGCAGTATTTT
-,TRBJ2-7,TRBV21-1,-,CASSIGGSSYEQYF,TGTGCCAGCAGCATCGGGGGGAGCTCCTACGAGCAGTACTTC
-,TRBJ2-7,TRBV4-2,TRBD2,CASSQDRTASGTNEQYF,TGTGCCAGCAGCCAAGATCGGACGGCTAGCGGGACCAACGAGCAGTACTTC
-,TRBJ2-7,TRBV5-1,TRBD2,CASSLAVGLVNEQYF,TGCGCCAGCAGCTTGGCCGTCGGACTAGTGAACGAGCAGTACTTC
once,TRBJ2-3,TRBV9,-,CASSVSSTADTQYF,TGTGCCAGCAGCGTCTCTTCGACTGCAGATACGCAGTATTTT
-,TRBJ2-7,TRBV27,-,CASSLSRGQRVPYEQYF,TGTGCCAGCAGTTTATCGAGAGGGCAGCGGGTGCCCTACGAGCAGTACTTC
-,TRBJ2-1,TRBV11-2,TRBD1,CASRQGQGDYNEQFF,TGTGCCAGCAGGCAGGGACAGGGAGACTACAATGAGCAGTTCTTC
-,TRBJ2-7,TRBV4-3,-,CASSQERAGVRYEQYF,TGCGCCAGCAGCCAAGAAAGGGCAGGGGTGCGGTACGAGCAGTACTTC
-,TRBJ1-2,TRBV18,TRBD1,CASSPRQGGGSGYTF,TGTGCCAGCTCACCAAGACAGGGTGGGGGTAGTGGCTACACCTTC
once,TRBJ2-3,TRBV6-4,TRBD1,CASSDGQGTDTQYF,TGTGCCAGCAGTGACGGACAGGGCACAGATACGCAGTATTTT
-,TRBJ2-7,TRBV7-2,TRBD1,CASSAVPGQAYEQYF,TGTGCCAGCAGCGCAGTACCGGGACAGGCCTACGAGCAGTACTTC
-,TRBJ2-1,TRBV13,-,CASSLQGNEQFF,TGTGCCAGCAGCTTACAGGGAAATGAGCAGTTCTTC